Below are 8 T cell receptor beta chains sequenced from a single sample in a study of CD8 T cells in ankylosing spondylitis. TCRdb reprocessed the 5' RACE reads via MiXCR and lists one record per CDR3 protein. This table has about 140,000 distinct CDR3 sequences, roughly 8% appearing once. Source material: synovial fluid, either unsorted or a sorted T cell fraction (not recorded which). These receptors were collected from a male donor with ankylosing spondylitis.

This clonotype was observed at least ten times. The chain couples TRBV7-2 to TRBJ1-5; D unresolved. Per the germline V gene, CDR1 is SGHTA and CDR2 is FQGNSA. Trimming stripped 2 bases from V and 1 base from J, with 9 bases between. The CDR3 covers 15 residues. Here the CDR3 reads CASSLKGLSNQPQHF. The CDR3 DNA sequence: TGTGCCAGCAGCTTAAAGGGTTTGAGCAATCAGCCCCAGCATTTT.

The sample holds many counts of this clonotype. This rearrangement joins TRBV20-1 to TRBJ2-3; D gene uncertain. Germline CDR1 DFQATT, CDR2 SNEGSKA (reference sequence). The CDR3 is 16 residues long. V was pared by 2 bases and J by 0 bases, with 15 bases between. The DNA for the CDR3 is TGCAGTGCTAGATTGACGTTCAGCCTAAGCACAGATACGCAGTATTTT. This encodes CSARLTFSLSTDTQYF.

This clonotype showed up just a few times. The chain links TRBV5-1 to TRBJ2-2; 7 bases map to TRBD1. CDR3 length: 15 residues. From germline, CDR1 is SGHRS and CDR2 YFSETQ. Losses at the gene ends were 0 bases for V and 10 bases for J; bases not matched to a gene: 9. CDR3 protein: CASSLAGTESEELFF. The CDR3, as DNA: TGCGCCAGCAGCTTGGCGGGGACAGAGAGTGAGGAGCTGTTTTTT.

Many counts were recorded for this clonotype. This chain connects TRBV6-5 to TRBJ1-2, with 7 bases fitting TRBD1. CDR3 size: 15 residues. With 4 bases clipped from V and 4 bases from J, the junction kept 9 bases outside the gene matches. CDR1 is MNHEY and CDR2 is SVGAGI in the germline V gene. CDR3 bases: TGTGCCAGCAGTTCCCCCGGGCAGGGGGGCTATGGCTACACCTTC. It yields the protein CASSSPGQGGYGYTF.

The genes are TRBV20-1 and TRBJ2-2; D is uncertain. CDR3 size: 13 residues. V was cut by 6 bases and J by 3 bases, with 11 bases left in between. CDR1 is DFQATT, CDR2 SNEGSKA, per germline (reference sequence). This chain's CDR3 is CSATVPYTGELFF. The CDR3 coding sequence is TGCAGTGCAACAGTCCCCTACACCGGGGAGCTGTTTTTT.

The chain couples TRBV28 to TRBJ2-7, with 12 bases aligning to TRBD1. Germline CDR1 is MDHEN and CDR2 is SYDVKM. V was pared by 6 bases and J by 4 bases, with 7 bases of the junction left unmatched. CDR3 size: 15 residues. CDR3: CASSSGTGGNYEQYF. CDR3 coding DNA: TGTGCCAGCAGCTCCGGGACAGGGGGCAATTACGAGCAGTACTTC.

This chain connects TRBV10-2 to TRBJ1-5; D remains ambiguous. CDR1 and CDR2 (germline): WSHSY, SAAADI. V was trimmed by 4 bases and J by 5 bases, leaving 6 bases between them. The CDR3 has 12 residues. Here the CDR3 reads CASSGVDQPQHF. The CDR3 region has the DNA TGCGCCAGCAGTGGGGTGGATCAGCCCCAGCATTTT.

CDR3 sequence (DNA): TGTGCCAGCAGTCACAGGGGGCGAGTCACAGATACGCAGTATTTT. This encodes CASSHRGRVTDTQYF. V gene TRBV6-4 combines with J gene TRBJ2-3; 9 bases are shared with TRBD1. V lost 5 bases to trimming and J lost 2 bases; unmatched junction nucleotides: 5. CDR3 length: 15 amino acids. CDR1 MRHNA and CDR2 SNTAGT come from the germline V gene.